This entry is about one T cell receptor beta chain. Its cognate antigen is unknown. The time point is: persistent/refractory GD, antithyroid drugs over 5 years with positive TRAb. From PBMCs, RNA was extracted and then used to make the TCR library. The data were obtained in a study of regulatory T cells in long-lasting Graves disease. Study-level findings and limits: Patients whose Graves' disease persisted exhibited lower TCR diversity than those newly diagnosed. Those with persistent disease had in common more public clonotypes (2,741) than new patients (approximately 890).

TCR beta libraries were built with iRepertoire HTBI primers and Arm-PCR of CDR3 regions. TCRdb analysed the multiplex PCR reads with MiXCR anew, one entry per CDR3 protein. The sample records under 450,000 distinct CDR3 sequences, less than 30% being singletons. This receptor was taken from a woman aged 40 to 50 with Graves disease. Here the sequenced sample was peripheral blood mononuclear cells (PBMCs), taken when the disease was refractory, from a patient treated with antithyroid drugs.

CDR3 sequence: CSARDRGSSYGYTF. CDR3 nucleotide sequence: TGCAGTGCTAGGGACAGGGGCTCCTCGTATGGCTACACCTTC. The chain is built from TRBV20-1 and TRBJ1-2; TRBD1 matches 9 bases. The CDR3 is made up of 14 amino acids. V gave up 3 bases and J gave up 5 bases; unmatched junction bases: 7. Germline values: CDR1 DFQATT, CDR2 SNEGSKA (reference sequence).